The entry below describes one TCR beta chain. Only a few counts were recorded for this clonotype. The antigen it recognizes is unknown. No clone much larger than this one lies a single base away; base qualities are absent. The sample originates from a study of human T cells and chemical hapten exposure (dated by TCRdb to the early 2020s). Some background on the complete study: For sensitization, 2% DPC in acetone was applied to a roughly 2 cm by roughly 2 cm area of upper inner arm skin. Throughout the study period of approximately 23 weeks, patients also received therapeutic DPC doses to the scalp every week. Patch testing on the upper back used Finn chambers containing 0.01% DPC, with scoring done after 6 days according to International Contact Dermatitis Research Group standards. The mostly female patient cohort included alopecia areata with under or over 50% scalp involvement, alopecia totalis and alopecia universalis. Libraries were pooled for sequencing, and variation in per-sample TCR yields was attributed mainly to small differences in library volumes within the pool. The study tracked peripheral blood TCR repertoire changes in vivo during primary and secondary sensitization to the hapten diphenylcyclopropenone (DPC) in alopecia patients. Blood was sampled from patients pre-sensitization (week 0) and at 2, 6 and about 24 weeks after DPC sensitization. About 30 alopecia patients provided blood for TCR sequencing at one to four time points (pre-sensitization, 2, 6 and 24 weeks).

The library was produced with RACE. Sequencing took place on a NextSeq 500. Library preparation attached unique molecular identifiers to individual cDNA molecules for quantitative, reproducible TCR counting. From each blood RNA sample, both TCR alpha and TCR beta chains were sequenced. Per the authors' processing: The median number of TCRs per sample was approximately 98,000, ranging from about 20,000 to 700,000. V, J and CDR3 annotation of the TCR reads was performed with the Decombinator software suite. To make PS versus PT1 abundance plots, every sample was subsampled to the same number of TCRs (28,000). TCRs were defined as expanded if absent before sensitization and observed at least eight times at the 2-week time point. TCRdb ran its own pipeline on the public reads, namely fastp trimming at Q25 and MiXCR clone calling, and kept in-frame beta chains. For every CDR3 protein sequence, its rows merge into one entry that carries the most common genes and DNA. The V and J calls follow TCRdb's processing rather than the paper's. Within this sample are 80,000 to 95,000 distinct CDR3 sequences, with around 10% of them counted one time only. The top ten constitute around 1.5% of the sample.

Interpreted using the paper, the time point label stands for: patch test 2, 6 weeks after DPC sensitization. The label giving this sample's treatment or condition can be read as: therapeutic diphenylcyclopropenone sensitization with weekly scalp DPC. Blood at each patch-test visit was drawn before the patch test was applied. To be eligible, patients had to be aged 18 to 70, diagnosed with alopecia and judged suitable for DPC therapy, while pregnant patients were excluded. Total RNA was extracted from unfractionated whole blood collected in Tempus Blood RNA tubes. The CDR3 holds 15 amino acids from the cysteine to the phenylalanine. The CDR3 DNA has 45 bases and is translated from base 1. V loses 1 base, J loses 2 bases, and the germline ends lie 8 bases apart. The germline V gene encodes CDR1 PRHDT and CDR2 FYEKMQ (reference sequence). The investigation overall reported the following: Repeated subsampling changed both the strength of the expansion versus patch-test correlation and the threshold at which the correlation became significant. Compared with pre-sensitization or healthy control sets, expanded TCRs formed significantly more large CDR3 similarity clusters, which is consistent with antigen-driven responses. Patch test score was positively correlated with the number of PT1 expanded TCRs, with significance at thresholds 8, 16 and 32 but not at 4. DPC sensitization did not change the number of TCRs with a frequency above 1 in 1000, and there was no evidence of changes in global repertoire structure. Alopecia, a presumed autoimmune disease, was present in all patients, so the immune response of the patients might differ from that of healthy individuals.

This TCR was sampled from a young man with alopecia areata. Some clones in this sample may be carry-over from other donors' samples. The V and J genes are TRBV13 and TRBJ1-4, with no D gene named confidently. The specimen was whole blood, collected in connection with sensitization to the hapten diphenylcyclopropenone (DPC). The DNA sequence is given as TGTGCCAGCAGCTTAGAGGGTCTGACTAATGAAAAACTGTTTTTT. The encoded protein is CASSLEGLTNEKLFF.